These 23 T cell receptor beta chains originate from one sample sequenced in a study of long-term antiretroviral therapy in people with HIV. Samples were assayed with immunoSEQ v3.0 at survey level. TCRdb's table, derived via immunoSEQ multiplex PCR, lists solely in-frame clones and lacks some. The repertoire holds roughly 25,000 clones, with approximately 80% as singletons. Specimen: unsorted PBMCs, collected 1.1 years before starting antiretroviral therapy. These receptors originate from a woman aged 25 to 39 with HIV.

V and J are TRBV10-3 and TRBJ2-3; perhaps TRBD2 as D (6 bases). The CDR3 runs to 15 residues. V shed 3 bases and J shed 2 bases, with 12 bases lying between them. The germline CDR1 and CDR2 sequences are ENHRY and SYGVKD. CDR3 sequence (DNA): TGTGCCATCAGTGACCGTTCGGGGGTCACAGATACGCAGTATTTT. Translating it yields CAISDRSGVTDTQYF.

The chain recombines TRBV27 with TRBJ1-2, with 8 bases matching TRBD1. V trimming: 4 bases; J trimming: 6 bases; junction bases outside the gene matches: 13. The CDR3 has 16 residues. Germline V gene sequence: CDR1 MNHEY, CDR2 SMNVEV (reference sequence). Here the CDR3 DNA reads TGTGCCAGCAGTTCATCCGGAGACAGGGGAGGGAATGGCTACACCTTC. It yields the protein CASSSSGDRGGNGYTF.

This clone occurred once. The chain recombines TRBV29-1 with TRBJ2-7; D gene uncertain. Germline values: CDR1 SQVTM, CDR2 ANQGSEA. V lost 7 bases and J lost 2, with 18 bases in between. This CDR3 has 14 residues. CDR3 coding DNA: TGCAGCGCCCTACCAGATTTCAACCCCTACGAGCAGTACTTC. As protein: CSALPDFNPYEQYF.

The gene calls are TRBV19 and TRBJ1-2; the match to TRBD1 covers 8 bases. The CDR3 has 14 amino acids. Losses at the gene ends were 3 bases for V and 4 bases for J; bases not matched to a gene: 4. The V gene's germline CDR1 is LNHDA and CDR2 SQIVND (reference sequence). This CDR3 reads CASSIQGASYGYTF. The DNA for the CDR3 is TGTGCCAGTAGTATTCAGGGGGCGAGCTATGGCTACACCTTC.

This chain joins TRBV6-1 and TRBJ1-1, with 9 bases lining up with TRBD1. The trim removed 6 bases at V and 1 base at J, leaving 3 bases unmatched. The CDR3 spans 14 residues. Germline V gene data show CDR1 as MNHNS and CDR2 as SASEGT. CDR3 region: CASRGTGQNTEAFF. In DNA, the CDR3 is TGTGCCAGCAGGGGGACAGGGCAGAACACTGAAGCTTTCTTT.

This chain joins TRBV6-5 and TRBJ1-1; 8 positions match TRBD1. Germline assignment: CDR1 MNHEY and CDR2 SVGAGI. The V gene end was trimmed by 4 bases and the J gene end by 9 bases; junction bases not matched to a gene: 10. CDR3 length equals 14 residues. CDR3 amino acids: CASSSGGAGGKAFF. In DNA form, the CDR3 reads TGTGCCAGCAGTTCAGGGGGCGCTGGGGGAAAAGCTTTCTTT.

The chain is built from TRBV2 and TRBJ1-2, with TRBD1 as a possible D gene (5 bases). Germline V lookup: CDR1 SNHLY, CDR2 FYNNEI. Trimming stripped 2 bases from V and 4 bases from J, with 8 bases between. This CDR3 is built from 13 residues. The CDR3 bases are TGTGCCAGCAGTGAACAGGGACCCTATGGCTACACCTTC. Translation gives CASSEQGPYGYTF.

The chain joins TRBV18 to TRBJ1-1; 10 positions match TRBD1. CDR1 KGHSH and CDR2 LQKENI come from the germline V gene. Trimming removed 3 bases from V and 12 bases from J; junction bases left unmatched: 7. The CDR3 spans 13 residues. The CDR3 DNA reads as TGTGCCAGCTCACCGAGGGACAGGGGTCCGACTTTCTTT. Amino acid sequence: CASSPRDRGPTFF.

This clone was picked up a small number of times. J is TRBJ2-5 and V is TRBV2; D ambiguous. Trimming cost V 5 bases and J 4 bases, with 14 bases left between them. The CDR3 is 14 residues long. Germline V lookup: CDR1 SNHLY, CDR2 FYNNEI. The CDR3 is CASSLQFLGETQYF. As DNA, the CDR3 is TGTGCCAGCAGTTTACAGTTCCTGGGAGAGACCCAGTACTTC.

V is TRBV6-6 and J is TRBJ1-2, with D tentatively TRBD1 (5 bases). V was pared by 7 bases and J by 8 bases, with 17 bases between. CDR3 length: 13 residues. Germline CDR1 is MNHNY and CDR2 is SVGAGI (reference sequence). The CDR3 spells CASTLTGVGGYTF. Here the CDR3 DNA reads TGTGCCAGCACTCTTACAGGTGTCGGGGGCTACACCTTC.

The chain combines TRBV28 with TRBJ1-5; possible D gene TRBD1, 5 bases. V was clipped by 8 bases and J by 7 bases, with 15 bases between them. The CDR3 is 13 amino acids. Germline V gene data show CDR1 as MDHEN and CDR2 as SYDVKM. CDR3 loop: CASRNYGTQPQHF. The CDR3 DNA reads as TGTGCCAGCCGTAACTACGGGACGCAGCCCCAGCATTTT.

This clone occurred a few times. The CDR3 sequence is CASSFGGRCYEQYV. The CDR3 DNA is TGTGCCAGTAGTTTTGGGGGTCGCTGCTACGAGCAGTACGTC. The chain is built from TRBV19 and TRBJ2-7; TRBD1 or TRBD2 may be the D gene (5 bases each). This CDR3 has 14 residues. The germline V gene encodes CDR1 LNHDA and CDR2 SQIVND (reference sequence). V lost 5 bases and J 3 bases, leaving 14 bases between the germline ends.

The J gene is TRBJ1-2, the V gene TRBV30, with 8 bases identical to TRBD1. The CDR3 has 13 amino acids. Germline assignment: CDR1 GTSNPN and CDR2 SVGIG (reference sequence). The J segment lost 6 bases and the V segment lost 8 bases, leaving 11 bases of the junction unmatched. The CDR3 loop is CANADRETNGYTF. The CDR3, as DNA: TGTGCCAACGCGGACAGGGAAACGAATGGCTACACCTTC.

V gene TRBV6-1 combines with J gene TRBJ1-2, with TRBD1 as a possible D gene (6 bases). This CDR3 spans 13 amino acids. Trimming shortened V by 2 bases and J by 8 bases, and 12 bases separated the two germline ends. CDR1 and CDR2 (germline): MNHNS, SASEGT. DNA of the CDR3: TGTGCCAGCAGTGAATTCACAGGGAGGGGCTACACCTTC. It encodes CASSEFTGRGYTF.

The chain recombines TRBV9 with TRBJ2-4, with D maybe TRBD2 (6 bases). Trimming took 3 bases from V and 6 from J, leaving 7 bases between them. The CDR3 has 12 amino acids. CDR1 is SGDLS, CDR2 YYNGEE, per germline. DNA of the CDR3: TGTGCCAGCAGCGATAGCGGAAACATTCAGTACTTC. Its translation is CASSDSGNIQYF.

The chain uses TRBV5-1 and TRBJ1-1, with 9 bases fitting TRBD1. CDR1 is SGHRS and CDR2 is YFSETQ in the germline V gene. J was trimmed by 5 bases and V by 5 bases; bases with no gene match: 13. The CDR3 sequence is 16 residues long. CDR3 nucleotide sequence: TGCGCCAGCAGGACGGGACAGGGTTCCATACGGACTGAAGCTTTCTTT. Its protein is CASRTGQGSIRTEAFF.

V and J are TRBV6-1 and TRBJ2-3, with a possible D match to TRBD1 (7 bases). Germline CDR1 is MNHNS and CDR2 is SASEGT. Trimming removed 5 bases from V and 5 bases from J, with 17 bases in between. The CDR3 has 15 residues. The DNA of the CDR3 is TGTGCCAGCAGTAGGCGGGACAGCCCGGGAGATACGCAGTATTTT. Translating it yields CASSRRDSPGDTQYF.

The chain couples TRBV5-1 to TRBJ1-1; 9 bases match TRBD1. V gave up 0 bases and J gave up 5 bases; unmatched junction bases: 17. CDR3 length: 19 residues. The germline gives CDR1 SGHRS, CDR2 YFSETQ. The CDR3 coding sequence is TGCGCCAGCAGCTTGGAAGGGACAGGGAGAGGATTTGGCGGGACTGAAGCTTTCTTT. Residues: CASSLEGTGRGFGGTEAFF.

The CDR3 protein is CASSLREANYGYTF. The DNA of the CDR3 is TGTGCCAGCAGCTTACGGGAGGCTAACTATGGCTACACCTTC. The chain couples TRBV5-5 to TRBJ1-2, with unresolved D. CDR3 size: 14 residues. Looked up from germline, CDR1 is SGHKS and CDR2 is YYEKEE (reference sequence). The V gene lost 2 bases and the J gene lost 0 bases, with 8 bases spanning the gap.

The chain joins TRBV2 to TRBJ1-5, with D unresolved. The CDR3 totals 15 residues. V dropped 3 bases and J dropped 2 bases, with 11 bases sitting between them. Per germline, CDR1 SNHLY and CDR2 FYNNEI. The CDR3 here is CASSESAGGNQPQHF. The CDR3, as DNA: TGTGCCAGCAGTGAGTCCGCGGGAGGCAATCAGCCCCAGCATTTT.

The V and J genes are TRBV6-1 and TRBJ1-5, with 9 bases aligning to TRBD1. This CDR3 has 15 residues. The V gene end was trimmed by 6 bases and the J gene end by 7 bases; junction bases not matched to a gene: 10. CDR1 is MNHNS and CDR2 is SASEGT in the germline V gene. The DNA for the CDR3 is TGTGCCAGCAGCCGCGAACCGACAGGGGGACAGCCCCAGCATTTT. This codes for CASSREPTGGQPQHF.

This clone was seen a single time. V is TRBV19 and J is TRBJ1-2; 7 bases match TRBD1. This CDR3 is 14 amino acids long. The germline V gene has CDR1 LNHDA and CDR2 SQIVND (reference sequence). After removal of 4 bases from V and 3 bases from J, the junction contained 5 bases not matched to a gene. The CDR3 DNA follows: TGTGCCAGTAGTAACAGGGGTTCGGACTATGGCTACACCTTC. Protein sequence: CASSNRGSDYGYTF.

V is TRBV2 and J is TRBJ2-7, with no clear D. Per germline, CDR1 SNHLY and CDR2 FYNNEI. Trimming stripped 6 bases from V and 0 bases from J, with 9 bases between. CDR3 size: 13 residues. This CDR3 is CASSSTRSYEQYV. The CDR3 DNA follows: TGTGCCAGCAGCAGCACACGCTCCTACGAGCAGTACGTC.